This TCR beta chain is drawn from a study of CD8 T cells in Susac syndrome. The RNA, roughly 0.45 to 1 ug, was put through reverse transcription using random hexamers. Amplification of TCR beta CDR3 used immunoSEQ multiplex PCR across 54 Vbeta and 13 Jbeta. TCRdb fed the immunoSEQ multiplex PCR reads into MiXCR, producing one record per CDR3 protein. This table has 100,000 to 150,000 distinct CDR3 sequences, approximately 95% appearing once. The specimen was CD8+ T cells from PBMCs. This clonotype was sampled from a human donor with multiple sclerosis.

The CDR3 bases are TGTGCCAGCAGTTCAACAGGGGGGAGCAATCAGCCCCAGCATTTT. Translation gives CASSSTGGSNQPQHF. The V and J genes are TRBV27 and TRBJ1-5; TRBD1 agrees at 8 bases. The V segment lost 4 bases and the J segment 1 base; nucleotides outside the gene matches: 3. CDR3 length: 15 residues. Per the germline V gene, CDR1 is MNHEY and CDR2 is SMNVEV (reference sequence).